This T cell receptor beta chain was profiled in a study of blood T cells in healthy people across ages (dated by TCRdb to between 2014 and 2016). The study in broad terms: Template switching captured roughly one uniquely barcoded TCR beta cDNA molecule per two T cells in model experiments. The donors were divided into four age groups: young (average around 16 years), middle-aged (over 35), aged (approximately 62) and long-lived (more than 75). Two additional independent replicas of 1 million unique cDNA reads from the same blood draw were analyzed for two donors (one aged 18 to 30 and one aged 80 or older). Donors of different ages were randomly distributed across sequencing lanes to avoid experimental bias. To track age-related changes in TCR beta repertoire diversity, the study relied on deep sequencing normalized with unique cDNA molecular identifiers. What the study reported, not specific to this receptor: Since profiling was done on bulk unsorted PBMCs, naive and antigen-experienced compartments could not be conclusively compared. Estimates of total diversity based on one million sequenced T cells were considered lower bounds and underestimates. Because the CMV infection status of the donors was unknown, age-related changes in expanded clonotypes may potentially have been confounded. Compared with the aged group, the long-lived group had more naive CD4+ T cells, fewer expanded clones and increased TCR diversity, a pattern suggesting age selection. There was a strong correlation between observed TCR beta diversity and the percentage of naive T cells measured by flow cytometry. Observed TCR beta diversity per million T cells fell roughly linearly with age, and a significant reduction was already apparent by age roughly 40.

V loses 3 bases of germline sequence and J loses 5 bases, and the interval between the two ends is 8 bases. The cysteine opens and the phenylalanine closes a CDR3 of 13 amino acids. Here the CDR3 DNA is all that survives: 39 bases in frame from base 1. As encoded in the germline V gene, CDR1 is MGHRA while CDR2 is YSYEKL. Worth noting for this clonotype: The antigen it binds to is not known. There are no base qualities to consult, and no much larger clone falls within one base.

Libraries were prepared through 5' RACE. Sequencing took place on an Illumina HiSeq 2500. A second PCR of about 6 to 11 cycles was run with a J-beta primer mix and a sample-barcoded 5' primer. Each TCR beta cDNA molecule received a unique molecular identifier from a template-switch 5' adaptor carrying 12 random nucleotides. Each sample yielded at least 2.5 million CDR3-containing paired-end reads. First-strand cDNA synthesis was performed from all RNA using the Mint cDNA synthesis kit, with priming by a TRBC-specific oligonucleotide. After uracil-DNA glycosylase treatment, a first 18-cycle PCR used universal primers M1SS and BC2_uni_R on all cDNA. For the original study's pipeline: Normalization of each sample was performed by random selection of 1 million high-quality reads, each carrying a distinct molecular identifier. Reads with shared molecular identifiers were discarded instead of being binned into consensus sequences. MiTCR, set to a Q25 quality threshold and the strictest error-elimination algorithm, was used for CDR3 identification, clonotype clustering and error correction. A nonparametric unseen species model with Euler transformation was used to estimate lower-bound total TCR beta diversity. TCRdb reran the public reads through fastp at Q25 and MiXCR, keeping productive beta chains. Every distinct CDR3 protein forms one entry, paired with its most common genes and DNA. The V and J calls come from TCRdb's annotation, not from the publication. Recorded for this sample are 800,000 to 950,000 distinct CDR3 sequences; approximately 49% of them occurred a single time. Of the sample, under 15% is held by the ten largest clones.

The donors were some 36 Caucasian individuals from Russia, aged roughly 6 to 100 years, who were systemically healthy. Each donor gave around 9.8 milliliters of peripheral blood, collected into EDTA-treated Vacutainer tubes. Ficoll-Paque density-gradient centrifugation was used to isolate PBMCs, with at least 7 million obtained per sample. Trizol reagent was used to extract total RNA from the PBMCs, yielding at least 6 micrograms per sample. For every donor, flow cytometry on a PBMC aliquot measured the percentage of naive CD45RAhigh/CD27high T cells. The source material was blood. The chain links TRBV4-1 with TRBJ2-1; TRBD2 is a weak D gene call, 5 bases matching. The TCR originated in a man aged 30 to 45 in good health. The nucleotides read TGCGCCAGCAGCCACGCCGGGAACAATGAGCAGTTCTTC. Translation gives CASSHAGNNEQFF.